These 20 T cell receptor beta chains originate from one sample sequenced in a study of vaccination and CD4 T cells after COVID-19. Treatment of the sample: approximately nine-day PBMC culture with coronavirus spike peptide pools or control peptides (ViraFEST assay). No antigen has been identified for these receptors. An Oncomine TCR Beta short-read assay was used to sequence the DNA from cultured CD4+ T cells. Each CDR3 protein gets one entry after TCRdb re-called the PCR reads with MiXCR. The sample includes approximately 14,000 distinct CDR3 sequences, approximately 57% of them seen just once. The specimen sequenced was CD4+ T cells from blood, cultured in vitro. The receptors here all came from a human donor who had recovered from COVID-19.

V is TRBV24-1 and J is TRBJ2-7; D unresolved. CDR3 length equals 16 residues. Germline V gene data show CDR1 as KGHDR and CDR2 as SFDVKD. V lost 7 bases to trimming and J lost 6 bases, with 24 bases between them. In nucleotides, the CDR3 is TGTGCCACCAGACTCAGTTCCTTTAGTGCGGCCGGCGAGCAGTACTTC. Translating gives CATRLSSFSAAGEQYF.

The table lists this clonotype with a few counts. CDR3 nucleotides: TGTGCCAGCAGTTCGTGGGCCCAACAAGAGACCCAGTACTTC. Protein: CASSSWAQQETQYF. The chain links TRBV27 to TRBJ2-5; no clear D. CDR1 and CDR2 from the germline V gene are MNHEY and SMNVEV (reference sequence). The V and J ends lost 4 bases and 2 bases respectively, with 11 bases between them. This CDR3 is built from 14 residues.

This clonotype was detected a few times. The rearrangement uses TRBV27 and TRBJ1-5; a possible D gene is TRBD1 (5 bases). Trimming left V 3 bases short and J 1 base short, with 10 bases between. The CDR3 contains 15 residues. Germline V gives CDR1 MNHEY, CDR2 SMNVEV (reference sequence). CDR3 sequence reads: CASSLLQGSNQPQHF. CDR3 in DNA: TGTGCCAGCAGTTTGCTCCAGGGAAGCAATCAGCCCCAGCATTTT.

The table lists this clonotype with a few counts. The chain has TRBV24-1 and TRBJ2-5; D might be TRBD1 (7 bases). Germline CDR1 and CDR2: KGHDR and SFDVKD. The CDR3 is 16 amino acids. Trimming took off 9 bases at V and 1 base at J, with 20 bases between the two ends. DNA of the CDR3: TGTGCCACCTCCCCAGGGGGAGCGGGTCTCCAAGAGACCCAGTACTTC. It is translated as CATSPGGAGLQETQYF.

The V and J genes are TRBV6-1 and TRBJ1-1, with 9 positions matching TRBD1. The CDR3 spans 15 residues. With V trimmed by 5 bases and J by 1 base, 5 bases remained unmatched. Germline values: CDR1 MNHNS, CDR2 SASEGT. CDR3 sequence (DNA): TGTGCCAGCAGTCATCAGACAGGGGGGAACACTGAAGCTTTCTTT. This encodes CASSHQTGGNTEAFF.

This chain joins TRBV18 and TRBJ2-7, with a tentative D call TRBD1 (6 bases). CDR3 length: 13 residues. The V gene's germline CDR1 is KGHSH and CDR2 LQKENI. Trimming took 5 bases from V and 4 from J, leaving 12 bases between them. CDR3 DNA: TGTGCCAGCTCAGGGGGCAGGTCTTACGAGCAGTACTTC. This codes for CASSGGRSYEQYF. The variable domain in full, completed from reference TRBV18 and TRBJ2-7, reads NAGVMQNPRHLVRRRGQEARLRCSPMKGHSHVYWYRQLPEEGLKFMVYLQKENIIDESGMPKERFSAEFPKEGPSILRIQQVVRGDSAAYFCASSGGRSYEQYFGPGTRLTVT.

The V gene is TRBV24-1, the J gene TRBJ1-2; perhaps TRBD1 as D (6 bases). The CDR3 runs to 13 residues. From germline, CDR1 is KGHDR and CDR2 SFDVKD. Between the trimmed V and J ends, which lost 6 bases and 3 bases, there was a span of 10 bases. Here the CDR3 reads CATSQQGYYGYTF. Written as DNA, the CDR3 is TGTGCCACCAGTCAACAGGGATACTATGGCTACACCTTC.

In this sample, this clonotype turned up a few times. V gene TRBV6-1 combines with J gene TRBJ1-1; weak D call: TRBD1 (5 bases). The CDR3 totals 16 residues. V was pared by 5 bases and J by 3 bases, with 19 bases between. CDR1 MNHNS and CDR2 SASEGT come from the germline V gene. CDR3 sequence (DNA): TGTGCCAGCAGTCAGGTAACGGGCCGAGGGGACACTGAAGCTTTCTTT. The encoded protein is CASSQVTGRGDTEAFF.

The J gene is TRBJ2-3, the V gene TRBV6-4, with 9 bases that match TRBD2. The V segment lost 10 bases and the J segment 7 bases; nucleotides outside the gene matches: 9. The CDR3 has 13 amino acids. Germline lookup yields CDR1 MRHNA and CDR2 SNTAGT. CDR3 loop: CATGSGRSNTQYF. In DNA form, the CDR3 reads TGTGCCACGGGGAGCGGGAGGTCGAATACGCAGTATTTT.

The J gene is TRBJ1-2, the V gene TRBV5-5; D remains ambiguous. The CDR3 sequence is 12 residues long. Trimming pared 4 bases from V and 5 bases from J, leaving 9 bases between. Germline V gives CDR1 SGHKS, CDR2 YYEKEE (reference sequence). The CDR3 loop is CASSLEGYGYTF. CDR3 nucleotide sequence: TGTGCCAGCAGCCTAGAAGGGTATGGCTACACCTTC. The entire variable domain, with the rest obtained from reference TRBV5-5 and TRBJ1-2, is as follows: DAGVTQSPTHLIKTRGQQVTLRCSPISGHKSVSWYQQVLGQGPQFIFQYYEKEERGRGNFPDRFSARQFPNYSSELNVNALLLGDSALYLCASSLEGYGYTFGSGTRLTVV.

This clonotype came up a few times. The chain joins TRBV6-1 to TRBJ2-2; 8 positions match TRBD1. J was trimmed by 0 bases and V by 4 bases; bases with no gene match: 4. This CDR3 contains 16 residues. Germline CDR1 is MNHNS and CDR2 is SASEGT. The CDR3 region has the DNA TGTGCCAGCAGTGTTACAGGGGGTGCGAACACCGGGGAGCTGTTTTTT. The encoded protein is CASSVTGGANTGELFF.

In nucleotides, the CDR3 is TGTGCCACCTTGGGGGGCAACTATGGCTACACCTTC. Protein product: CATLGGNYGYTF. The rearrangement links TRBV6-4 to TRBJ1-2; D possibly corresponds to TRBD1 (6 bases). The germline V gene has CDR1 MRHNA and CDR2 SNTAGT. With 10 bases removed from V and 2 bases from J, the gap between germline ends came to 11 bases. This CDR3 spans 12 amino acids.

The chain links TRBV20-1 to TRBJ2-3, with a possible D match to TRBD2 (6 bases). From germline, CDR1 is DFQATT and CDR2 SNEGSKA (reference sequence). Trimming left V 3 bases short and J 2 bases short, with 15 bases between. This CDR3 comprises 15 residues. The CDR3 bases are TGCAGTGCTAGTTATCTAGGGAGGACCACAGATACGCAGTATTTT. Translated, it gives CSASYLGRTTDTQYF.

The CDR3, as DNA: TGTGCCAGTTCGCAACGAAGCGGGGGCGCGGAGACCCAGTACTTC. It codes for CASSQRSGGAETQYF. The chain carries TRBV7-2 and TRBJ2-5; TRBD2 matches 8 bases. The CDR3 runs to 15 residues. Germline V gene data show CDR1 as SGHTA and CDR2 as FQGNSA. The J segment lost 5 bases and the V segment lost 9 bases, leaving 14 bases of the junction unmatched.

Details on this clonotype: One junction end does not reproduce the germline sequence, and a read error may be involved. The gene calls are TRBV27 and TRBJ1-6; the D gene is possibly TRBD1 (6 bases). The V gene's germline CDR1 is MNHEY and CDR2 SMNVEV (reference sequence). The CDR3 has 16 residues. The CDR3, as DNA: TGTGCCAGCAGTTTTTTAGGGGGGCGCGGGAATTCACCCGTCCACTTT. Translated, it gives CASSFLGGRGNSPVHF.

This clonotype has just a few counts. This chain joins TRBV6-1 and TRBJ1-2, with unresolved D. The CDR3 runs to 14 residues. Germline-derived CDR1 and CDR2 are MNHNS and SASEGT. V lost 7 bases to trimming and J lost 6 bases, with 18 bases between them. The CDR3 spells CASKRRGPADGYTF. CDR3 DNA sequence: TGTGCCAGCAAGCGACGAGGGCCCGCTGATGGCTACACCTTC.

The V gene is TRBV3-1, the J gene TRBJ1-2, with D possibly being TRBD1 (5 bases). Germline CDR1 reads LGHDT; CDR2 reads YNNKEL (reference sequence). Trimming took 3 bases from V and 6 from J, leaving 17 bases between them. CDR3 length: 15 amino acids. The CDR3 spells CASSQLTGGRNGYTF. CDR3 DNA sequence: TGTGCCAGCAGCCAGCTAACAGGAGGGAGGAATGGCTACACCTTC.

The chain employs TRBV7-2 and TRBJ2-2; D gene ambiguous. CDR1 and CDR2 from the germline V gene are SGHTA and FQGNSA. Deletions cut 5 bases from V and 4 bases from J, with 11 bases between. CDR3 size: 14 residues. CDR3 sequence: CASSQQWSTGELFF. CDR3 coding DNA: TGTGCCAGCAGCCAACAGTGGAGCACCGGGGAGCTGTTTTTT.

This clonotype has more than one count but fewer than ten. The chain combines TRBV27 with TRBJ2-5, with TRBD2 as a possible D gene (6 bases). Trimming cost V 8 bases and J 5 bases, with 15 bases left between them. The germline CDR1 and CDR2 sequences are MNHEY and SMNVEV (reference sequence). This CDR3 has 13 amino acids. The CDR3 DNA is TGTGCCAGCGGGGACTCCCAACGGGAGACCCAGTACTTC. Protein product: CASGDSQRETQYF.

The rearrangement uses TRBV7-8 and TRBJ1-1, with unresolved D. Germline values: CDR1 SGHVS, CDR2 FQNEAQ. The ends were cut back, 2 bases at V and 1 base at J, with 8 bases in the middle. CDR3 length: 14 residues. Here the CDR3 DNA reads TGTGCCAGCAGCTTAAGGCAGCCGAACACTGAAGCTTTCTTT. Protein sequence: CASSLRQPNTEAFF.